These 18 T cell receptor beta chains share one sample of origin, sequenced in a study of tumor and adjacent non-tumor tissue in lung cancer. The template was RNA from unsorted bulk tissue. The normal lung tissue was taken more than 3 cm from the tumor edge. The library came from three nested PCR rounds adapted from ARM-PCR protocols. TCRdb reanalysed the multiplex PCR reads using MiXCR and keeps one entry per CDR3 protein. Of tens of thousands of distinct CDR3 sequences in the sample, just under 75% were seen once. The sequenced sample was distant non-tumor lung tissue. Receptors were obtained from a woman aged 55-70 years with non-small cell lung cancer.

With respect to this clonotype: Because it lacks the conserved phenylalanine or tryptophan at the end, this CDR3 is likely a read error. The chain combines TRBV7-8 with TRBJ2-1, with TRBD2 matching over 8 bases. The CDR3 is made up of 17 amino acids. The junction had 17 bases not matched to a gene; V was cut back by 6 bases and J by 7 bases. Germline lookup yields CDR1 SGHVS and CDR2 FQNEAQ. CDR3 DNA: TGTGCCAGCAGGACTGACCTAGCGGGTGCTCGGAATAATGAGCAGTTCTAC. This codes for CASRTDLAGARNNEQFY.

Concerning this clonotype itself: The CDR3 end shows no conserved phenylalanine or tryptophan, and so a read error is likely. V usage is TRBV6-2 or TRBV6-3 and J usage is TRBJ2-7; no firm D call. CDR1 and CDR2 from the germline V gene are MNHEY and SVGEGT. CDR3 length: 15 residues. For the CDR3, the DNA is TGTGTCAGCAGTTACTCTGACGGAATCACCTACGAGCAGTACCTC. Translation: CVSSYSDGITYEQYL.

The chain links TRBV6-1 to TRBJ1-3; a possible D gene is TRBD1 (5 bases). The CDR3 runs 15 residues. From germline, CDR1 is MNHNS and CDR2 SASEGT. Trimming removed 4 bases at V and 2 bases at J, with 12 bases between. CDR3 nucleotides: TGTGCCAGCAGTGTAACGGGGACTCCTGGAAACACCATATATTTT. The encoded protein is CASSVTGTPGNTIYF.

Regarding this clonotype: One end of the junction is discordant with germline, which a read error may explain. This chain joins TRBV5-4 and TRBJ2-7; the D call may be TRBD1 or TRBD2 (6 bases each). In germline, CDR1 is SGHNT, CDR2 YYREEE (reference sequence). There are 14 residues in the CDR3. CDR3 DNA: TGTGCTAGCAGCTTGACGGGGGCGGGGTACGAGCAGTACTTC. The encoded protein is CASSLTGAGYEQYF.

The CDR3 here is CASSFLPTETQYF. The CDR3 coding sequence is TGTGCCAGCAGTTTTCTCCCCACGGAGACCCAGTACTTC. The rearrangement joins TRBV6-2 or TRBV6-3 to TRBJ2-5; D call uncertain. There are 13 residues in the CDR3. Trimming took 4 bases from V and 5 from J, leaving 11 bases between them. The germline V gene has CDR1 MNHEY and CDR2 SVGEGT.

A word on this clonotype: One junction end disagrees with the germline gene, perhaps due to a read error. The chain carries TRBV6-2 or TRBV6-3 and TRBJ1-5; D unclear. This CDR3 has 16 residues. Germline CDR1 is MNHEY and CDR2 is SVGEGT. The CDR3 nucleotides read TGCGGCAGCCTCGGGCAGGCGCGAACTGGCAATCAGCCCCAGCATTTT. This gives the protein CGSLGQARTGNQPQHF.

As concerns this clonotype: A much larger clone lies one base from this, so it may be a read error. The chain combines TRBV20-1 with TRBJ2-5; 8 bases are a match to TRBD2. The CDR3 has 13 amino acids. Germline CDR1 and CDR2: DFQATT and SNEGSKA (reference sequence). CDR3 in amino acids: CNARERRGVTQYF. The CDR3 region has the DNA TGCAATGCTAGGGAGCGGCGGGGGGTCACCCAGTACTTC.

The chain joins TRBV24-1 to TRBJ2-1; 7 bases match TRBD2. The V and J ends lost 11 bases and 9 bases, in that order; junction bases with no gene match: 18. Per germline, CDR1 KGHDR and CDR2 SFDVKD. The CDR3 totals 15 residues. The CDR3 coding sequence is TGTGCCAGCATGTCCAGCGGGAACACAAGGGGTGAGCAGTTCTTC. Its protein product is CASMSSGNTRGEQFF.

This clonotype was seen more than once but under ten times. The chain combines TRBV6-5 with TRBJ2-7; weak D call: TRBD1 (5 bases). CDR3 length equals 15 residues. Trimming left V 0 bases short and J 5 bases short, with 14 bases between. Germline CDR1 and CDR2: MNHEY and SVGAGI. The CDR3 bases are TGTGCCAGCAGTTACTCGATCCACCAGGGCCACGAGCAGTACTTC. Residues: CASSYSIHQGHEQYF.

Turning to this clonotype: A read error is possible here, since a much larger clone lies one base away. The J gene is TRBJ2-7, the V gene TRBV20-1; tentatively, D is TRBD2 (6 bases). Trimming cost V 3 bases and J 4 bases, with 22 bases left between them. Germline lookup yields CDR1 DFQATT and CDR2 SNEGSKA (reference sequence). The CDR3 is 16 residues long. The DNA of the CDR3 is TGCAGTGCTAGCCTACCCGAGGAGGGGTTGGGTTACGAGCAGTACTTC. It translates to CSASLPEEGLGYEQYF.

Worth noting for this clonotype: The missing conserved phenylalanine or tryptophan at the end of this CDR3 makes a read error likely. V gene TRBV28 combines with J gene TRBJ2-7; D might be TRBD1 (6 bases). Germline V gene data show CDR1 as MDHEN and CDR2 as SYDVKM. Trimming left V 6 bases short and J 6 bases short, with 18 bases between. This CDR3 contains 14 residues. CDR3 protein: CASSLNIGGGEQYL. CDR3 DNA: TGTGCCAGCAGCTTAAATATTGGGGGCGGCGAGCAGTACTTA.

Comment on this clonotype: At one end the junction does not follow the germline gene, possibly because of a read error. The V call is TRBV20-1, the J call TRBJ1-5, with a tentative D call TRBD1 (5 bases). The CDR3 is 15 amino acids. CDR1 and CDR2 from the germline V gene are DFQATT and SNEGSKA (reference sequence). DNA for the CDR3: TGCTGTGCTAGTGGACTGGAGGGGATGAATCAGCCCCAGCATTTT. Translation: CCASGLEGMNQPQHF.

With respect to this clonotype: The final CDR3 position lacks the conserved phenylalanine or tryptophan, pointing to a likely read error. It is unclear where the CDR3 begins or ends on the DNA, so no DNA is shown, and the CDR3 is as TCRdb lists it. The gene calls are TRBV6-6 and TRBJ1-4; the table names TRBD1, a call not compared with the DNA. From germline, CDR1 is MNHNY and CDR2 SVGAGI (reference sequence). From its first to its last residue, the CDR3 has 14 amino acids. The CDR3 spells CTSSFPTGGEKPFL.

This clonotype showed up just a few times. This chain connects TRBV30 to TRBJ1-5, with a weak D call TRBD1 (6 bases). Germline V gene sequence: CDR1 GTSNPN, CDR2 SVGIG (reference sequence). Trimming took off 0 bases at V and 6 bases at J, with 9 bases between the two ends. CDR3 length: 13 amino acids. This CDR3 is CAWSVGGSQPQHF. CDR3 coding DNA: TGTGCCTGGAGTGTAGGGGGTAGTCAGCCCCAGCATTTT.

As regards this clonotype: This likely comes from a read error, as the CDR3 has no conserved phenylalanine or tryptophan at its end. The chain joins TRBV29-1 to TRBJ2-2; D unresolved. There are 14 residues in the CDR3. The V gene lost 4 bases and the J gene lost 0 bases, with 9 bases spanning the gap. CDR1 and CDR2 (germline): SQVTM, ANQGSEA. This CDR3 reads CSVARPTNTGELFY. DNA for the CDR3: TGCAGCGTTGCAAGGCCAACGAACACCGGGGAGCTGTTTTAT.

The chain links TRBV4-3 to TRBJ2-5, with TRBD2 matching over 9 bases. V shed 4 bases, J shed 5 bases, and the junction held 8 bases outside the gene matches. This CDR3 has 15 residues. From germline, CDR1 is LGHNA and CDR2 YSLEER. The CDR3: CASSRGLAGLETQYF. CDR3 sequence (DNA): TGCGCCAGCAGCCGAGGGCTAGCGGGATTGGAGACCCAGTACTTC.

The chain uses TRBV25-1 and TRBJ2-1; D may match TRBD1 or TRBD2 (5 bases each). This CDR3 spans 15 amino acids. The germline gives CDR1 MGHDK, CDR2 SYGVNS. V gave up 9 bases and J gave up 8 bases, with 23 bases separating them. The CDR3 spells CARSPSGRVGDEQFF. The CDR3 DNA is TGTGCCAGGAGTCCCTCGGGCCGGGTGGGGGATGAGCAGTTCTTC.

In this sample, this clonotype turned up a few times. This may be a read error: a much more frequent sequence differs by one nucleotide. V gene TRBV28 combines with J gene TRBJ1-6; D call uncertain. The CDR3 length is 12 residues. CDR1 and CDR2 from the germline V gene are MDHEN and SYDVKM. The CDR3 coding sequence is TGTTCCAGCAGTCCCCCGCGAGGGTCCCTCCACTTT. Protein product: CSSSPPRGSLHF.